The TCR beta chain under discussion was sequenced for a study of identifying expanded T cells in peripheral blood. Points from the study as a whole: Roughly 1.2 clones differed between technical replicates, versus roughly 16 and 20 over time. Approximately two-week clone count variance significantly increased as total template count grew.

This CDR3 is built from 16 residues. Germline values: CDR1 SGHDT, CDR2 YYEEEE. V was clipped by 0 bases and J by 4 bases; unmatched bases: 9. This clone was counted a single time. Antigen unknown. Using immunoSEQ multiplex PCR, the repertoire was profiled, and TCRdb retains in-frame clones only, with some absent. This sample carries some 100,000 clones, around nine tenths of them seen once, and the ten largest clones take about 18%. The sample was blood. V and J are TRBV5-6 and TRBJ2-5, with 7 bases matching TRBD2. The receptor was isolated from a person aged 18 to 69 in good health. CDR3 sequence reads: CASSLGMRGIGETQYF. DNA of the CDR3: TGTGCCAGCAGCTTGGGTATGCGGGGGATAGGAGAGACCCAGTACTTC.